These T cell receptor beta chains were read from a single sample in a study of monozygotic twins with inflammatory bowel disease. Reanalyzing the 5' RACE reads, TCRdb keeps one entry per CDR3 protein, without DNA. The sample table sets out more than 300,000 distinct CDR3 sequences. The source material was blood. These receptors were collected from a human donor with ulcerative colitis or Crohn's disease, or a healthy co-twin of an affected twin (not recorded which). The CDR3 runs from the conserved cysteine through the conserved F or W.

V: TRBV14
J: TRBJ1-6
CDR3: CASSQVGTGNSPLHF

V: TRBV5-1
J: TRBJ2-7
CDR3: CASSFNLAGTGVHEQYF

V: TRBV4-3
J: TRBJ1-2
CDR3: CASSHGQGLFYGYTF

V: TRBV5-5
J: TRBJ2-3
CDR3: CASSLGQYLPDTQYF

V: TRBV2
J: TRBJ2-2
CDR3: CATPGLANTGELFF

V: TRBV27
J: TRBJ1-1
CDR3: CASRSGARGEAFF

V: TRBV2
J: TRBJ2-1
CDR3: CASSDESRVDEQFF

V: TRBV5-1
J: TRBJ2-3
CDR3: CASSYLDSSSTDTQYF

V: TRBV30
J: TRBJ2-3
CDR3: CACHRTGYSTDTQYF

V: TRBV6-1
J: TRBJ2-7
CDR3: CASSERDFYEQYF

V: TRBV5-1
J: TRBJ2-7
CDR3: CASSPGDRRGTEQYF

V: TRBV5-1
J: TRBJ1-6
CDR3: CATGTGSSYNSPLHF

V: TRBV20-1
J: TRBJ2-3
CDR3: CSASTGSTDTQYF

V: TRBV7-6
J: TRBJ2-2
CDR3: CASRPQGLVGELFF

V: TRBV7-9
J: TRBJ1-5
CDR3: CASSLAGTHQPQHF

V: TRBV7-9
J: TRBJ1-5
CDR3: CASSSDLRRQPQHF

V: TRBV6-5
J: TRBJ2-5
CDR3: CAGSYSGDRRETQYF

V: TRBV20-1
J: TRBJ2-7
CDR3: CSAYRTGGPTEQYF

V: TRBV7-9
J: TRBJ1-5
CDR3: CASSLSQGHQPQHF

V: TRBV20-1
J: TRBJ2-7
CDR3: CSARDPTEAGGSYEQYF

V: TRBV5-6
J: TRBJ2-7
CDR3: CASSEPGTGGFTYEQYF

V: TRBV3-1
J: TRBJ2-7
CDR3: CASSARTSGTNEQYF

V: TRBV7-2
J: TRBJ2-7
CDR3: CASSAYVAGGQFYEQYF

V: TRBV12-3/TRBV12-4
J: TRBJ2-3
CDR3: CASSLSGPTDTQYF

V: TRBV5-1
J: TRBJ2-4
CDR3: CASSLEGRGDIQYF

V: TRBV7-2
J: TRBJ1-4
CDR3: CASSPTRTREKLFF

V: TRBV4-1
J: TRBJ2-7
CDR3: CASSQDMGQGAYEQYF

V: TRBV27
J: TRBJ2-7
CDR3: CASSSLEAAHEQYF

V: TRBV5-1
J: TRBJ2-2
CDR3: CASSLVDRGLTGELFF

V: TRBV24-1
J: TRBJ1-5
CDR3: CATSEGTGNSNQPQHF

V: TRBV9
J: TRBJ2-5
CDR3: CASSVGRGAETQYF

V: TRBV7-9
J: TRBJ2-7
CDR3: CASSRDRGAYEQYF

V: TRBV10-1
J: TRBJ1-5
CDR3: CASSLPADKRNQPQHF

V: TRBV7-2
J: TRBJ1-1
CDR3: CASSPRRANTEAFF

V: TRBV7-9
J: TRBJ2-7
CDR3: CASSHWGQGSYEQYF

V: TRBV5-6
J: TRBJ1-1
CDR3: CASSPGGSLNTEAFF

V: TRBV7-3
J: TRBJ2-1
CDR3: CASKAGGPSTRFNEQFF

V: TRBV4-3
J: TRBJ2-2
CDR3: CASSQESVTGELFF

V: TRBV20-1
J: TRBJ1-5
CDR3: CSARDRVNSYSNQPQHF

V: TRBV2
J: TRBJ2-5
CDR3: CASSDGRRRETQYF

V: TRBV18
J: TRBJ1-5
CDR3: CASSPDRVLGNQPQHF

V: TRBV15
J: TRBJ2-1
CDR3: CATSSWTGGNEQFF

V: TRBV24-1
J: TRBJ2-2
CDR3: CATSQGLAVTGELFF

V: TRBV12-3/TRBV12-4
J: TRBJ2-3
CDR3: CASSGTGRSTDTQYF

V: TRBV12-3/TRBV12-4
J: TRBJ2-4
CDR3: CASRPGTGYAKNIQYF

V: TRBV12-3/TRBV12-4
J: TRBJ2-7
CDR3: CASSSVDRLGTYEQYF

V: TRBV6-2/TRBV6-3
J: TRBJ2-2
CDR3: CASSSWTGGNTGELFF

V: TRBV4-2
J: TRBJ1-4
CDR3: CASSIRQATNEKLFF

V: TRBV6-5
J: TRBJ2-5
CDR3: CASSYSWQIQETQYF

V: TRBV24-1
J: TRBJ2-1
CDR3: CATSDSTGNNEQFF

V: TRBV19
J: TRBJ2-4
CDR3: CASSIRTSGKNIQYF